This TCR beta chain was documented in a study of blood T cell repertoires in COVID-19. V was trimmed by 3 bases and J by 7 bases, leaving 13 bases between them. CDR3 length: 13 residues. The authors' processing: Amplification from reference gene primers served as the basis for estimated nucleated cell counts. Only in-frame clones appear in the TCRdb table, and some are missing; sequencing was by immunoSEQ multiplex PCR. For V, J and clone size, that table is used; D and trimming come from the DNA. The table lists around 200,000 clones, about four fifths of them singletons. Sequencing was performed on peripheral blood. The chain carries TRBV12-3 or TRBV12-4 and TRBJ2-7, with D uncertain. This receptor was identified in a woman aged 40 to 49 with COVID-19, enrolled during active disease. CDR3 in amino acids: CASSFRTPGEQYF. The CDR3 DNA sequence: TGTGCCAGCAGTTTCCGTACCCCCGGGGAGCAGTACTTC.